These 8 T cell receptor beta chains were sequenced from one sample in a study of T cells after yellow fever vaccination (dated by TCRdb to the late 2010s). The library came from 5' RACE. TCRdb records Illumina HiSeq 2500 as the sequencer. The raw public reads went through TCRdb reprocessing: fastp at Q25, MiXCR clone calling, in-frame beta chains kept. Duplicate CDR3 protein sequences are folded into a single record with the most common DNA and genes. Across this sample there are around 590,000 distinct CDR3 sequences, with over 9% seen only once. The top ten clonotypes cover under 15% of the sample. The treatment or condition label here, explained by the study, means: live attenuated yellow fever vaccine strain. Here the sequenced sample was PBMCs, taken on the day of the yellow fever booster vaccination. These receptors came from a young man who received the YFV17D yellow fever vaccine.

This clonotype was recorded at least ten times. The gene calls are TRBV7-2 and TRBJ2-5; 9 bases align to TRBD2. CDR3 size: 15 residues. Germline lookup yields CDR1 SGHTA and CDR2 FQGNSA. After removal of 5 bases from V and 5 bases from J, the junction contained 9 bases not matched to a gene. The CDR3, as DNA: TGTGCCAGCAGCGCAACTAGCGGGCTCTCGGAGACCCAGTACTTC. Translating it yields CASSATSGLSETQYF. Full variable domain (outside the CDR3, taken from reference TRBV7-2 and TRBJ2-5): GAGVSQSPSNKVTEKGKDVELRCDPISGHTALYWYRQSLGQGLEFLIYFQGNSAPDKSGLPSDRFSAERTGGSVSTLTIQRTQQEDSAVYLCASSATSGLSETQYFGPGTRLLVL.

The chain links TRBV28 to TRBJ2-7; possible D gene TRBD1, 6 bases. This CDR3 has 14 amino acids. The V gene's germline CDR1 is MDHEN and CDR2 SYDVKM. V shed 3 bases and J shed 3 bases, with 12 bases lying between them. The CDR3 region has the DNA TGTGCCAGCAGTTTCGGACAGTCAGACTACGAGCAGTACTTC. It codes for CASSFGQSDYEQYF.

The rearrangement uses TRBV28 and TRBJ2-1, with 7 nucleotides matching TRBD1. Trimming cost V 3 bases and J 4 bases; bases outside gene matches: 3. Germline CDR1 and CDR2: MDHEN and SYDVKM. The CDR3 length is 14 residues. The CDR3 sequence: CASSFRDRYNEQFF. In nucleotides, the CDR3 is TGTGCCAGCAGTTTCCGGGACAGATACAATGAGCAGTTCTTC.

The chain couples TRBV3-1 to TRBJ2-3; the match to TRBD2 covers 10 bases. CDR1 and CDR2 (germline): LGHDT, YNNKEL (reference sequence). The CDR3 runs to 13 residues. Germline trimming cut 6 bases from V and 5 bases from J; bases unmatched to any gene: 2. The CDR3 loop reads CASRSSGRDTQYF. DNA for the CDR3: TGTGCCAGCAGATCTAGCGGGAGAGATACGCAGTATTTT.

The J gene is TRBJ2-1, the V gene TRBV4-3, with 9 bases matching TRBD2. Germline V lookup: CDR1 LGHNA, CDR2 YSLEER. This CDR3 comprises 19 residues. V gave up 0 bases and J gave up 0 bases; unmatched junction bases: 9. CDR3: CASSQDQGSGRSSYNEQFF. CDR3 DNA sequence: TGCGCCAGCAGCCAAGATCAAGGGAGCGGGAGGAGCTCCTACAATGAGCAGTTCTTC.

This clonotype was counted between two and nine times. This chain connects TRBV6-2 or TRBV6-3 to TRBJ1-5, with 10 bases aligning to TRBD1. Trimming cost V 8 bases and J 0 bases; bases outside gene matches: 4. The CDR3 contains 15 residues. Germline CDR1 is MNHEY and CDR2 is SVGEGT. The chain's CDR3 is CASGTGADSNQPQHF. The DNA for the CDR3 is TGTGCCAGCGGGACAGGGGCGGATAGCAATCAGCCCCAGCATTTT.

The chain employs TRBV7-3 and TRBJ1-1; D unclear. The CDR3 has 13 residues. Per germline, CDR1 SGHTA and CDR2 FQGTGA. Trimming pared 2 bases from V and 11 bases from J, leaving 15 bases between. The CDR3 DNA follows: TGTGCCAGCAGCTTAGATACAATTACCCCCGCTTTCTTT. This translates into CASSLDTITPAFF. Based on the CDR3 plus reference TRBV7-3 and TRBJ1-1, the full variable domain is GAGVSQTPSNKVTEKGKYVELRCDPISGHTALYWYRQSLGQGPEFLIYFQGTGAADDSGLPNDRFFAVRPEGSVSTLKIQRTERGDSAVYLCASSLDTITPAFFGQGTRLTVV.

CDR3 nucleotide sequence: TGTGCCATCAGTGGACGGGCGGGAGAAGGCGAGCAGTACTTC. Translation gives CAISGRAGEGEQYF. The V and J genes are TRBV10-3 and TRBJ2-7; TRBD2 aligns across 7 bases. The CDR3 is made up of 14 amino acids. The germline CDR1 and CDR2 sequences are ENHRY and SYGVKD. Trimming cost V 4 bases and J 6 bases; bases outside gene matches: 9.